This T cell receptor beta chain was recovered during a study of T cell changes during pregnancy in multiple sclerosis. The CDR3 has 14 amino acids. The germline V gene has CDR1 SGHKS and CDR2 YYEKEE (reference sequence). Trimming removed 3 bases at V and 0 bases at J, with 10 bases between. Repertoires were generated with immunoSEQ multiplex PCR, while TCRdb's copy carries only in-frame clones and drops some. The sample has around 100,000 clones, approximately 90% seen once. The chain carries TRBV5-5 and TRBJ2-7; maybe TRBD2 (6 bases). The sequencing here drew on peripheral blood, taken in the second trimester of pregnancy. This receptor was taken from a female donor with multiple sclerosis, enrolled in a pregnancy study. The CDR3 here is CASSSRGNSYEQYF. The CDR3 DNA reads as TGTGCCAGCAGCTCCCGGGGGAACTCCTACGAGCAGTACTTC.